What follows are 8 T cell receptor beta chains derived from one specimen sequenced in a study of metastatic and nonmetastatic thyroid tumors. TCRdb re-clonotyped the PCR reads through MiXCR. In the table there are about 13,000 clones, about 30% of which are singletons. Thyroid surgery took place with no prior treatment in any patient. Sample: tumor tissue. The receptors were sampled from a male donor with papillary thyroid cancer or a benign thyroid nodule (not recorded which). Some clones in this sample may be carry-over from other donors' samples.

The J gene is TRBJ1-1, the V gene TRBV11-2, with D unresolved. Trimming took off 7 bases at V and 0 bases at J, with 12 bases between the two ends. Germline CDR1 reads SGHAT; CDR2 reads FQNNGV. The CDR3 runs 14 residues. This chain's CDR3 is CASNPNAMNTEAFF. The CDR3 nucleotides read TGTGCCAGCAACCCCAACGCCATGAACACTGAAGCTTTCTTT.

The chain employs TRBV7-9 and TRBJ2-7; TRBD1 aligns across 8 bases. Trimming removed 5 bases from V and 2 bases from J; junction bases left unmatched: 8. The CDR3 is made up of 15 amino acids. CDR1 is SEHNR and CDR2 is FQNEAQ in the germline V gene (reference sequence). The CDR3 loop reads CASSPGTGNPYEQYF. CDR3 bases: TGTGCCAGCAGCCCAGGGACAGGAAACCCCTACGAGCAGTACTTC.

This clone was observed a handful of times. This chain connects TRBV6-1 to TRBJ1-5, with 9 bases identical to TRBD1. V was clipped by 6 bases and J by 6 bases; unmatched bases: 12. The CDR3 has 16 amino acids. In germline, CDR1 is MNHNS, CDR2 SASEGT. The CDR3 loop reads CASREPTGGGGQPQHF. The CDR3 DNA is TGTGCCAGCAGAGAACCTACAGGGGGCGGGGGTCAGCCCCAGCATTTT.

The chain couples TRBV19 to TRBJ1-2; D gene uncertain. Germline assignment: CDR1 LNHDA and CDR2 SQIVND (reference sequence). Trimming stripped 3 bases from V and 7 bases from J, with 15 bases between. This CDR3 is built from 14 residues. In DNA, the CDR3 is TGTGCCAGTAGTATTGGACGCCCTCCCCGTGGCTACACCTTC. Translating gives CASSIGRPPRGYTF. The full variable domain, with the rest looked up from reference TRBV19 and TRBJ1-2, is DGGITQSPKYLFRKEGQNVTLSCEQNLNHDAMYWYRQDPGQGLRLIYYSQIVNDFQKGDIAEGYSVSREKKESFPLTVTSAQKNPTAFYLCASSIGRPPRGYTFGSGTRLTVV.

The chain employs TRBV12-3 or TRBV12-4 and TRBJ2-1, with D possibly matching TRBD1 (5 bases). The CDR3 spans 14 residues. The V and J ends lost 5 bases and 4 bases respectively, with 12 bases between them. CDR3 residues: CASSLHGAYNEQFF. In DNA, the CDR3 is TGTGCCAGCAGTCTACATGGGGCGTACAATGAGCAGTTCTTC.

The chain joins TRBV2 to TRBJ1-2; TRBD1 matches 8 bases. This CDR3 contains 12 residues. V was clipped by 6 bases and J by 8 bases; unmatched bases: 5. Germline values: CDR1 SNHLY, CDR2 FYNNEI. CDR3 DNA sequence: TGTGCCAGCAGAACCGGGACAGGAGGCTACACCTTC. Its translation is CASRTGTGGYTF. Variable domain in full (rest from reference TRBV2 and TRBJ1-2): EPEVTQTPSHQVTQMGQEVILRCVPISNHLYFYWYRQILGQKVEFLVSFYNNEISEKSEIFDDQFSVERPDGSNFTLKIRSTKLEDSAMYFCASRTGTGGYTFGSGTRLTVV.

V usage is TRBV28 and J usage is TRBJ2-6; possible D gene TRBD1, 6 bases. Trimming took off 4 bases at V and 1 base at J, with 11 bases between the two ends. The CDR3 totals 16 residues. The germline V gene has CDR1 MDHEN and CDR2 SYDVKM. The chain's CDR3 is CASSSLQGSGANVLTF. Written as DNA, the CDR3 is TGTGCCAGCAGTTCACTACAGGGTTCTGGGGCCAACGTCCTGACTTTC.

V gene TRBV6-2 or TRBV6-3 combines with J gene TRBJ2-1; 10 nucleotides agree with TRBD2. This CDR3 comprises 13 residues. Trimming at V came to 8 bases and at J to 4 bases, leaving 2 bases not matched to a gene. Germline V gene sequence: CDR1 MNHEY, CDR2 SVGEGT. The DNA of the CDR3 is TGTGCCAGCGAGGGACTAGCGTACAATGAGCAGTTCTTC. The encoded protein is CASEGLAYNEQFF.